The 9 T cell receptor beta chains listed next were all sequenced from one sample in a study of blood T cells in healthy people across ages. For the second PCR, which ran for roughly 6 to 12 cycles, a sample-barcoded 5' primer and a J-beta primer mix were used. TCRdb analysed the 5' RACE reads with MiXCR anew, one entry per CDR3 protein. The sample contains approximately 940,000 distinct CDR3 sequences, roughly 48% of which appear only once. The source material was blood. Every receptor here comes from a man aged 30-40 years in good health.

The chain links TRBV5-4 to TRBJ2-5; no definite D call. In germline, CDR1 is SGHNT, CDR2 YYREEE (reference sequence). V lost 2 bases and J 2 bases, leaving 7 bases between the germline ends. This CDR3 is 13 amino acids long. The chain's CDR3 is CASSFGPQETQYF. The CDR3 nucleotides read TGTGCCAGCAGCTTTGGACCGCAAGAGACCCAGTACTTC.

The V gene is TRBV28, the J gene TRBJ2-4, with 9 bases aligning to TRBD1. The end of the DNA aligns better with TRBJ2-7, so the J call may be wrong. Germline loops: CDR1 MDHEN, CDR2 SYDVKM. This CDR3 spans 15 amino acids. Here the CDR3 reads CASSGHRGQRDEQYF. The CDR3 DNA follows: TGTGCCAGCAGTGGCCACAGGGGGCAAAGGGACGAGCAGTACTTC.

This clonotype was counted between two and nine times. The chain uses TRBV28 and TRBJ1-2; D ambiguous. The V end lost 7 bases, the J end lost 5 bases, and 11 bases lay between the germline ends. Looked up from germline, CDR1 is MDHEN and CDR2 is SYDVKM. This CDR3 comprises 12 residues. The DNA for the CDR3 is TGTGCCAGCAACGCCGGCGCTTATGGCTACACCTTC. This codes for CASNAGAYGYTF.

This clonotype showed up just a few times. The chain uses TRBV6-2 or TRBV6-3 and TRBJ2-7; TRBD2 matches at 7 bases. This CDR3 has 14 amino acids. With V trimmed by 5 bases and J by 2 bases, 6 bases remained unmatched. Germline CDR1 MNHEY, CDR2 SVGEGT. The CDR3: CASSQGLFTYEQYF. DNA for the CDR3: TGTGCCAGCAGTCAGGGACTATTCACCTACGAGCAGTACTTC.

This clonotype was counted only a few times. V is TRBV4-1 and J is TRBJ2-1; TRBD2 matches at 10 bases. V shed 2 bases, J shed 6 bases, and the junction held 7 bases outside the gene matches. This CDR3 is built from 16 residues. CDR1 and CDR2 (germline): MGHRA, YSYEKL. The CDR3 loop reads CASSQNLAGVANEQFF. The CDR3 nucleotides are TGCGCCAGCAGCCAAAATCTAGCGGGGGTCGCCAATGAGCAGTTCTTC.

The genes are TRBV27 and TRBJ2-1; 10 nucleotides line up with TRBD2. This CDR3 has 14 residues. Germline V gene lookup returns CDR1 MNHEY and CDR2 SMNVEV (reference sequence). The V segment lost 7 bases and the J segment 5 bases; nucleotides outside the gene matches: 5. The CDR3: CASKVLAGDNEQFF. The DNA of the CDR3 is TGTGCCAGCAAAGTCCTAGCGGGGGACAATGAGCAGTTCTTC.

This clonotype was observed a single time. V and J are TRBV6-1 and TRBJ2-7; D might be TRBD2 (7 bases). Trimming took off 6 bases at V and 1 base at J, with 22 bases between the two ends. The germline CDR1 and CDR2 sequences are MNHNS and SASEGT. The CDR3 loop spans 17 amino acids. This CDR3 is CASSPLGRGGGSYEQYF. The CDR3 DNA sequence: TGTGCCAGCAGCCCGCTGGGGAGGGGGGGCGGTTCCTACGAGCAGTACTTC.

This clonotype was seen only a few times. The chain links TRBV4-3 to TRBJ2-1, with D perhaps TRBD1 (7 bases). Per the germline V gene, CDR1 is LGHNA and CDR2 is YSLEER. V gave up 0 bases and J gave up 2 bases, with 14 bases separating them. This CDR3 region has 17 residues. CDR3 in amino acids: CASSQDAAGGTYNEQFF. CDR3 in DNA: TGCGCCAGCAGCCAAGATGCTGCAGGGGGGACCTACAATGAGCAGTTCTTC.

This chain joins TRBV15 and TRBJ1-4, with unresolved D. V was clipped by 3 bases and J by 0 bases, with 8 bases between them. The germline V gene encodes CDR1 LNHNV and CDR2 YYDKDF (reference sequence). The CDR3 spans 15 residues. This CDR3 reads CATSRDFATNEKLFF. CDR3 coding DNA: TGTGCCACCAGCAGGGACTTTGCAACTAATGAAAAACTGTTTTTT. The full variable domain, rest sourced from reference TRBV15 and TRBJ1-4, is DAMVIQNPRYQVTQFGKPVTLSCSQTLNHNVMYWYQQKSSQAPKLLFHYYDKDFNNEADTPDNFQSRRPNTSFCFLDIRSPGLGDTAMYLCATSRDFATNEKLFFGSGTQLSVL.